This TCR beta chain was found in a study of blood T cell repertoires in COVID-19. The method was immunoSEQ multiplex PCR; TCRdb's version includes in-frame clones alone and lacks a portion of them. The sample yields about 220,000 clones, 60% to 85% seen once. Trimming left V 4 bases short and J 5 bases short, with 17 bases between. Germline CDR1 and CDR2: SGHDN and FVKESK. The length of the CDR3 is 15 residues. The sample was peripheral blood. The genes are TRBV14 and TRBJ2-5; a possible D gene is TRBD2 (5 bases). The sequence derives from a woman between 70 and 85 years old with acute or convalescent COVID-19. In nucleotides, the CDR3 is TGTGCCAGCAGCCGGACGGACGGGGTTTGGGAGACCCAGTACTTC. Protein sequence: CASSRTDGVWETQYF.